A selection of T cell receptor beta chains follows, all from one sample in a study of cytomegalovirus exposure and HLA in healthy donors. The protocol was immunoSEQ multiplex PCR, while the TCRdb copy is restricted to in-frame clones and leaves out a portion. Of about 98,000 clones in the sample, more than 60% were seen once. Sequencing input: PBMCs. These receptor sequences come from a human donor in good health. Both conserved end residues are part of each CDR3. Each record gives: D gene, clone size, J gene, V gene, CDR3 DNA, CDR3 protein. D genes are given only for firm matches. Clone size is shown for a subset of rows, as once, few, many or a class of expanded clone.

TRBD1,.,TRBJ1-5,TRBV2,TGTGCCAGCATGGCCGGGACAGGGGAATATCAGCCCCAGCATTTT,CASMAGTGEYQPQHF
TRBD1,few,TRBJ2-2,TRBV4-1,TGCGCCAGCAGCCTACCGGACAGGGTGGACGGGGAGCTGTTTTTT,CASSLPDRVDGELFF
TRBD1,.,TRBJ2-5,TRBV2,TGTGCCAGCAGCGCTACAGGGGGCGATGGAGAGACCCAGTACTTC,CASSATGGDGETQYF
.,.,TRBJ2-1,TRBV6-4,TGTGCCTGCAGCACAACCGGGACAACTGAGCAGTTCTTC,CACSTTGTTEQFF
.,.,TRBJ2-6,TRBV4-3,TGCGCCAGCAGCCAAGATTACAGGGTGGGCTTCGGCGGGGCCAACGTCCTGACTTTC,CASSQDYRVGFGGANVLTF
.,.,TRBJ1-6,TRBV11-2,TGTGCCAGCAGCTTAAACAGCTATAATTCACCCCTCCACTTT,CASSLNSYNSPLHF
TRBD2,.,TRBJ2-3,TRBV4-1,TGCGCCAGCAGCCAGCCCAGACTAGCGGCCCGCACAGATACGCAGTATTTT,CASSQPRLAARTDTQYF
.,.,TRBJ1-2,TRBV6-5,TGTGCCAGCAGGGACGGGGGGGGCTACACCTTC,CASRDGGGYTF
.,.,TRBJ1-3,TRBV7-6,TGTGCCAGCAGCGAAGGCGGGGGGGCTCCCCCTGGAAACACCATATATTTT,CASSEGGGAPPGNTIYF
.,.,TRBJ1-1,TRBV5-1,TGCGCCAGCAGCTTGGCTGACAAATTGAACACTGAAGCTTTCTTT,CASSLADKLNTEAFF
.,.,TRBJ2-7,TRBV5-1,TGCGCCAGCCGCACGGGGCGGGGAAGTAACTACGAGCAGTACTTC,CASRTGRGSNYEQYF
TRBD1,medium-sized,TRBJ2-2,TRBV7-9,TGTGCCAGCAGACCCGGACAGGCGAACACCGGGGAGCTGTTTTTT,CASRPGQANTGELFF
.,.,TRBJ2-1,TRBV19,TGTGCCAGTTGCGTCGGACAGCAGTACAATGAGCAGTTCTTC,CASCVGQQYNEQFF
.,.,TRBJ1-1,TRBV21-1,TGTGCCAGCAGCCAAAGCCTGGACACACTGAACACTGAAGCTTTCTTT,CASSQSLDTLNTEAFF
.,.,TRBJ1-2,TRBV19,TGTGCCAGTAGTACGCCAGGGAAGAACTATGGCTACACCTTC,CASSTPGKNYGYTF
.,.,TRBJ2-2,TRBV2,TGTGCCAGCACCAGACTCGAAAGCAACACCGGGGAGCTGCTTTTT,CASTRLESNTGELLF
TRBD1,.,TRBJ1-1,TRBV5-1,TGCGCCAGCAGCTACGACAGGGGGGAGTCTGAAGCTTTCTTT,CASSYDRGESEAFF
.,.,TRBJ1-5,TRBV6-1,TGTGCCAGCAGTGAACAGGTTGGTCAGCCCCAGCATTTT,CASSEQVGQPQHF
TRBD2,.,TRBJ2-7,TRBV5-6,TGTGCCAGCAGCAAGACTAGCGGAAAAACCTACGAGCAGTACTTC,CASSKTSGKTYEQYF
.,.,TRBJ2-7,TRBV5-1,TGCGCCAGCAGCTCATACGGACACATTTACGAGCAGTACTTC,CASSSYGHIYEQYF
.,.,TRBJ2-3,TRBV5-4,TGTGCCAGCAGCTTGGACGGGAGTGTAGATACGCAGTATTTT,CASSLDGSVDTQYF
.,.,TRBJ2-7,TRBV6-5,TGTGCCAGCAGTTACGGAGTGCTCTCTCGCCTATACGAGCAGTACTTC,CASSYGVLSRLYEQYF
.,.,TRBJ2-4,TRBV27,TGTGCCAGCCGCCTCAGCGGAGAAAACATTCAGTACTTC,CASRLSGENIQYF
TRBD2,.,TRBJ2-1,TRBV12-5,TGTGCTAGTGCCCGGTCGGGGGGATACTACAATGAGCAGTTCTTC,CASARSGGYYNEQFF
.,few,TRBJ1-4,TRBV6-6,TGTGCCAGCAGAGATACAGGGTTCATTGATGAAAAACTGTTTTTT,CASRDTGFIDEKLFF
TRBD1,.,TRBJ2-7,TRBV30,TGTGCCTGGTTGACAGGGAATGGTAACGAGCAGTACTTC,CAWLTGNGNEQYF
.,.,TRBJ1-6,TRBV5-4,TGTGCCAGCAGCTGGGGGGGCAGTACCCTCCACTTT,CASSWGGSTLHF
TRBD2,.,TRBJ2-1,TRBV13,TGTGCCAGCAGTAGCGGGGGCCCAGGAAGTGAGCAGTTCTTC,CASSSGGPGSEQFF
.,.,TRBJ2-3,TRBV7-9,TGTGCCACCAGAATGGTTCAGCGCCGCACAGATACGCAGTATTTT,CATRMVQRRTDTQYF
TRBD1,.,TRBJ1-1,TRBV5-1,TGCGCCAGCAGCCCGGACAGGGGCTGGGCTTTCTTT,CASSPDRGWAFF
.,.,TRBJ1-1,TRBV5-1,TGCGCCAGCGGCCTCAGGGGTGAAGCTTTCTTT,CASGLRGEAFF
.,.,TRBJ2-5,TRBV5-6,TGTGCCAGCAGCCTAGCACACCAAGAGACCCAGTACTTC,CASSLAHQETQYF
TRBD1,.,TRBJ1-1,TRBV29-1,TGCAGCGTTGCAGGGGGGTCCGGGGCTTTCTTT,CSVAGGSGAFF
.,.,TRBJ2-4,TRBV19,TGTGCCAGTAGTGTTCCAACGGAACCACAGGGCGGGTTAGCCAAAAACATTCAGTACTTC,CASSVPTEPQGGLAKNIQYF
TRBD1,.,TRBJ2-7,TRBV6-5,TGTGCCAGCAGTCAAGGACCAGGGGGCTTCGAGCAGTACTTC,CASSQGPGGFEQYF
TRBD2,.,TRBJ2-3,TRBV5-1,TGCGCCAGCAGCTTGACGGCTAGCGGGGGAGCCACAGATACGCAGTATTTT,CASSLTASGGATDTQYF
.,.,TRBJ2-7,TRBV19,TGTGCCAGTAATGGAGGGAACTCCTACGAGCAGTACTTC,CASNGGNSYEQYF
.,many,TRBJ2-3,TRBV19,TGTGCCACTCGAAGCCACGGGGGTACTAGCACAGATACGCAGTATTTT,CATRSHGGTSTDTQYF
TRBD2,.,TRBJ2-7,TRBV5-1,TGCGCCAGCAGCAGGACCCCGGGAGGGCCCTACGAGCAGTACTTC,CASSRTPGGPYEQYF
.,.,TRBJ1-1,TRBV18,TGTGCCAGCTCACCGGGACAGAACACTGAAGCTTTCTTT,CASSPGQNTEAFF
.,.,TRBJ2-5,TRBV23-1,TGCGCCAGCAGTCTCGGGGAGACCCAGTACTTC,CASSLGETQYF
TRBD1,.,TRBJ1-2,TRBV5-4,TGTGCCAGCAGCCCGACAGGGACTAGTGACTATGGCTACACCTTC,CASSPTGTSDYGYTF